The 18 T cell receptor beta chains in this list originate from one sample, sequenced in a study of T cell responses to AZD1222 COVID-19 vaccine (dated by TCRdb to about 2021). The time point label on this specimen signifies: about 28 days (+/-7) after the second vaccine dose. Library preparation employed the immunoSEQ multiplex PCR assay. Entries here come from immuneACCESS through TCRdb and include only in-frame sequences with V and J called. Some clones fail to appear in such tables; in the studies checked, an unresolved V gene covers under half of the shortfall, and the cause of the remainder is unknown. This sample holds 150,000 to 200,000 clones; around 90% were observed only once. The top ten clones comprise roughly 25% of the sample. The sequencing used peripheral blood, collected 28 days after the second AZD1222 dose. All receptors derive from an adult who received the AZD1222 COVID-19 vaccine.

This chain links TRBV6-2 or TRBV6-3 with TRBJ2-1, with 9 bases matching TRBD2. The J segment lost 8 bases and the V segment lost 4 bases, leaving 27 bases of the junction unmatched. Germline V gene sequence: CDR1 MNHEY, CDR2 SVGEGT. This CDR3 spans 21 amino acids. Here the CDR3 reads CASSLFPPLREGDPDQDEQFF. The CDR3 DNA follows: TGTGCCAGCAGTTTATTCCCCCCATTGCGGGAGGGCGACCCTGACCAGGATGAGCAGTTCTTC.

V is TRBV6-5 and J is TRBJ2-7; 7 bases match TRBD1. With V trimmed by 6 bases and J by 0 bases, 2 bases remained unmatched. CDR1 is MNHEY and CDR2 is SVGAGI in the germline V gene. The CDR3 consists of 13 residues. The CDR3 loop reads CASRQGPSYEQYF. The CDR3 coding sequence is TGTGCCAGCAGACAGGGGCCCTCCTACGAGCAGTACTTC.

Here the CDR3 DNA reads TGTGCTAGTGCCGTGGACACTGAAGCTTTCTTT. It codes for CASAVDTEAFF. The chain uses TRBV12-5 and TRBJ1-1, with unresolved D. This CDR3 contains 11 residues. V was trimmed by 7 bases and J by 3 bases, leaving 6 bases between them. CDR1 and CDR2 (germline): LGHNT, FRNRAP.

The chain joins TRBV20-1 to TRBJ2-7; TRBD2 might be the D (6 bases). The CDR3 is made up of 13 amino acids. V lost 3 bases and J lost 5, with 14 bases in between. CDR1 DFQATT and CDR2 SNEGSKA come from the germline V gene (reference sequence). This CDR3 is CSASREEGNEQYF. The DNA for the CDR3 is TGCAGTGCTAGTAGAGAGGAGGGGAACGAGCAGTACTTC.

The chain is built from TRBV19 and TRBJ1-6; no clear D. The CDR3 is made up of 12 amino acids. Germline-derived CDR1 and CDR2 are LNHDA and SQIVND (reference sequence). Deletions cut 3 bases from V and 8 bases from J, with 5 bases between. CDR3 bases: TGTGCCAGTAGTATTGTTGATTCACCCCTCCACTTT. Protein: CASSIVDSPLHF.

This chain's CDR3 is CASSWGVEGYTF. In DNA form, the CDR3 reads TGTGCCAGCAGCTGGGGGGTAGAGGGCTACACCTTC. V is TRBV7-9 and J is TRBJ1-2, with D possibly matching TRBD1 (5 bases). Trimming left V 4 bases short and J 8 bases short, with 11 bases between. This CDR3 has 12 residues. The V gene's germline CDR1 is SEHNR and CDR2 FQNEAQ (reference sequence).

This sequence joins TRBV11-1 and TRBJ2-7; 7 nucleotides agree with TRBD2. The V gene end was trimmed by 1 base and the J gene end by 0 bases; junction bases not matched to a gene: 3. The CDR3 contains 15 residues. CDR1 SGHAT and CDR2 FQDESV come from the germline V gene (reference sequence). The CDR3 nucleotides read TGTGCCAGCAGCTTAGGTCCTAGCGGCTCCTACGAGCAGTACTTC. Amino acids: CASSLGPSGSYEQYF.

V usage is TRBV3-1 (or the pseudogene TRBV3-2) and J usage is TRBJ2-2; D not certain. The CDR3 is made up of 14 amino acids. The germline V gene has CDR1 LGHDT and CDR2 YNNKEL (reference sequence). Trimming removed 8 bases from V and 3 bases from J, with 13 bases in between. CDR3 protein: CASSSGWDTGELFF. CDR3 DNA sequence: TGTGCCAGCTCATCTGGGTGGGACACCGGGGAGCTGTTTTTT.

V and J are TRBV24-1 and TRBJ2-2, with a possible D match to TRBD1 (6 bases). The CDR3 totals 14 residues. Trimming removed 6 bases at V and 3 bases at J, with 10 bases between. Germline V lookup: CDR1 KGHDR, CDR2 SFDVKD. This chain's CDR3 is CATSRTGYTGELFF. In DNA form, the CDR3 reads TGTGCCACCAGTCGAACAGGGTACACCGGGGAGCTGTTTTTT.

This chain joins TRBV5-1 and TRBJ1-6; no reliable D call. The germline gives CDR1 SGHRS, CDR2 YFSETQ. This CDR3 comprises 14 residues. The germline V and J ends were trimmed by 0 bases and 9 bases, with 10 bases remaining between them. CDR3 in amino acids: CASSLVGLGSPLHF. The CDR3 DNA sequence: TGCGCCAGCAGCTTGGTGGGGTTAGGTTCACCCCTCCACTTT.

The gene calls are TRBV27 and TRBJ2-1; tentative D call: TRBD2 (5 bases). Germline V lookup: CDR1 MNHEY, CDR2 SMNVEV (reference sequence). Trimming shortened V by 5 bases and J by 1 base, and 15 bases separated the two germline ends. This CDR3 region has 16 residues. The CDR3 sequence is CASSPSDFWSYNEQFF. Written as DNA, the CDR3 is TGTGCCAGCAGTCCTTCGGACTTTTGGTCCTACAATGAGCAGTTCTTC.

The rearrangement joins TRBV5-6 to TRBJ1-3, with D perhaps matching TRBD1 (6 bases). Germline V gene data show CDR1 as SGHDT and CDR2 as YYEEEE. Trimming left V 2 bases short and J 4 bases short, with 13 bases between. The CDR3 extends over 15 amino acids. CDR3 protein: CASSFGRGPGNTIYF. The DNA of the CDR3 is TGTGCCAGCAGCTTTGGCAGGGGACCGGGAAACACCATATATTTT.

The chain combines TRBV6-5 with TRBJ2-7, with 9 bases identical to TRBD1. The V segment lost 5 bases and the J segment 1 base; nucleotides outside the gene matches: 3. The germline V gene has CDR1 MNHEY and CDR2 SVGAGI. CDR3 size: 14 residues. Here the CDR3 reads CASSRDRESYEQYF. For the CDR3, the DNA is TGTGCCAGCAGTAGGGACAGGGAGTCCTACGAGCAGTACTTC.

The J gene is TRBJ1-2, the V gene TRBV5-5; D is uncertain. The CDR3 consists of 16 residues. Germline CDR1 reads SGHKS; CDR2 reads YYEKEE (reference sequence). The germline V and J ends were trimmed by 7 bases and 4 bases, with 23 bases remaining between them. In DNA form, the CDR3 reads TGTGCCAGCCTTGTTGAGCCGGGTACAGTTGGCTATGGCTACACCTTC. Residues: CASLVEPGTVGYGYTF.

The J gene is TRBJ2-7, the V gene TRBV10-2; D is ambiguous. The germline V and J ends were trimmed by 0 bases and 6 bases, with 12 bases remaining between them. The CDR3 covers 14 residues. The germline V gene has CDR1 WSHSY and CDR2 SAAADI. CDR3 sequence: CASSESSHNGEQYF. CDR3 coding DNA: TGCGCCAGCAGTGAGTCGAGCCACAATGGCGAGCAGTACTTC.

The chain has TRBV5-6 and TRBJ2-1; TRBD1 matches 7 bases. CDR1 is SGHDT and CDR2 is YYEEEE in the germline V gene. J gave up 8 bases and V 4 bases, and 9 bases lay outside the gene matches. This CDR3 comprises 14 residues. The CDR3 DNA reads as TGTGCCAGCAGCCGGGGACAGCCCTCCGATGAGCAGTTCTTC. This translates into CASSRGQPSDEQFF.

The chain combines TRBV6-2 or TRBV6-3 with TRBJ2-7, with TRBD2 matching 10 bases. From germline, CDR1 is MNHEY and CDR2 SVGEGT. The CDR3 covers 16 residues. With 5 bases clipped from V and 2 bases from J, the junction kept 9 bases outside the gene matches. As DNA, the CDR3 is TGTGCCAGCAGTACCTCGTCTAGCGGGAGACCCTACGAGCAGTACTTC. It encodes CASSTSSSGRPYEQYF.

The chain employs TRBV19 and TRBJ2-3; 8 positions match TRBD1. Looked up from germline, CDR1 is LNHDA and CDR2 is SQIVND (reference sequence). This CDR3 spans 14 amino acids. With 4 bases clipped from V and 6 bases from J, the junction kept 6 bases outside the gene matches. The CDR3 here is CASSTGQGLDTQYF. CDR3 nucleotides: TGTGCCAGTAGTACCGGACAGGGTCTTGATACGCAGTATTTT.